This TCR beta chain is from a study of blood T cell repertoires in COVID-19. Original data processing: From reference gene primer amplification, estimates of nucleated cell counts were derived. Only in-frame clones appear in the TCRdb table, and some are missing; sequencing was by immunoSEQ multiplex PCR. V and J calls and clone size are copied from that table; D and trimming were computed from the DNA. Here the sample spans roughly 320,000 clones, roughly 85% being singletons. The TCR was taken from a human donor in a cohort sampled during active COVID-19. Sequenced input: peripheral blood.

The CDR3 spells CASSFRDRREKLFF. CDR3 sequence (DNA): TGTGCCAGCAGCTTTAGAGACAGGAGGGAAAAACTGTTTTTT. The rearrangement uses TRBV5-6 and TRBJ1-4; possible D gene TRBD1, 6 bases. This CDR3 comprises 14 residues. Per the germline V gene, CDR1 is SGHDT and CDR2 is YYEEEE. V was shortened by 2 bases and J by 8 bases, with 13 bases between the two germline ends.